Listed below are T cell receptor beta chains from one sample, sequenced in a study of early T cells in non-severe SARS-CoV-2 infection. TCRdb redid the calling of the 5' RACE reads with MiXCR, one entry per CDR3 protein. The sample carries almost 30,000 distinct CDR3 sequences, around 6% recorded once. Input material: whole blood. All receptors derive from an adult who was a healthcare worker with PCR-confirmed SARS-CoV-2 infection or an uninfected control (not recorded which). Each CDR3 is given with its conserved first and last residue. The D gene is left open where the match is weak. Expanded clones get a size class; other rows say once, few or many, or leave the size out.

V gene: TRBV4-3
J gene: TRBJ1-6
clone size: few
D gene: -
CDR3 protein: CASSLVAGDFDSPLHF
CDR3 DNA: TGCGCCAGCAGCCTTGTAGCCGGGGATTTCGATTCACCCCTCCACTTT

V gene: TRBV5-5
J gene: TRBJ1-2
clone size: few
D gene: TRBD1
CDR3 protein: CASSFLVDRDSSGYTF
CDR3 DNA: TGTGCCAGCAGCTTTCTAGTGGACAGGGATTCTTCTGGCTACACCTTC

V gene: TRBV9
J gene: TRBJ1-1
clone size: -
D gene: -
CDR3 protein: CASSVSGDNTEAFF
CDR3 DNA: TGTGCCAGCAGCGTGTCGGGAGATAACACTGAAGCTTTCTTT

V gene: TRBV20-1
J gene: TRBJ2-7
clone size: medium-sized
D gene: TRBD1
CDR3 protein: CSASWVGQGPYEQYF
CDR3 DNA: TGCAGTGCTAGTTGGGTGGGACAGGGACCCTACGAGCAGTACTTC

V gene: TRBV7-8
J gene: TRBJ2-1
clone size: few
D gene: -
CDR3 protein: CASSLNRDNEQFF
CDR3 DNA: TGTGCCAGCAGCTTAAATCGCGACAATGAGCAGTTCTTC

V gene: TRBV19
J gene: TRBJ1-5
clone size: many
D gene: -
CDR3 protein: CASSKGQFNQPQHF
CDR3 DNA: TGTGCCAGTAGTAAAGGACAGTTCAATCAGCCCCAGCATTTT

V gene: TRBV12-3/TRBV12-4
J gene: TRBJ1-1
clone size: many
D gene: -
CDR3 protein: CASSLQGLRTEAFF
CDR3 DNA: TGTGCCAGCAGTCTACAGGGATTAAGAACTGAAGCTTTCTTT

V gene: TRBV5-4
J gene: TRBJ2-6
clone size: many
D gene: -
CDR3 protein: CASSPQGSGANVLTF
CDR3 DNA: TGTGCCAGCAGCCCACAGGGCTCTGGGGCCAACGTCCTGACTTTC

V gene: TRBV20-1
J gene: TRBJ2-1
clone size: few
D gene: -
CDR3 protein: CSAMGPGDNEQFF
CDR3 DNA: TGCAGTGCTATGGGCCCTGGGGACAATGAGCAGTTCTTC

V gene: TRBV7-9
J gene: TRBJ1-2
clone size: many
D gene: -
CDR3 protein: CASSLVMDSYGYTF
CDR3 DNA: TGTGCCAGCAGCTTAGTAATGGACAGTTATGGCTACACCTTC

V gene: TRBV20-1
J gene: TRBJ2-7
clone size: many
D gene: TRBD1
CDR3 protein: CSAAGTGVYEQYF
CDR3 DNA: TGCAGTGCCGCCGGGACAGGGGTCTACGAGCAGTACTTC

V gene: TRBV20-1
J gene: TRBJ2-1
clone size: many
D gene: TRBD1
CDR3 protein: CSAYSGTGIYNEQFF
CDR3 DNA: TGCAGTGCTTATTCCGGGACAGGAATTTACAATGAGCAGTTCTTC

V gene: TRBV5-5
J gene: TRBJ2-2
clone size: few
D gene: -
CDR3 protein: CASSLSRGRTGELFF
CDR3 DNA: TGTGCCAGCAGCTTGAGTAGGGGTAGGACCGGGGAGCTGTTTTTT

V gene: TRBV19
J gene: TRBJ1-4
clone size: many
D gene: TRBD1
CDR3 protein: CASSTYRGSNEKLFF
CDR3 DNA: TGTGCCAGTAGTACCTACAGGGGATCTAATGAAAAACTGTTTTTT

V gene: TRBV11-3
J gene: TRBJ2-1
clone size: few
D gene: TRBD1
CDR3 protein: CASSFYRGAEQFF
CDR3 DNA: TGTGCCAGCAGTTTCTACAGGGGCGCGGAGCAGTTCTTC

V gene: TRBV10-1
J gene: TRBJ2-2
clone size: many
D gene: -
CDR3 protein: CASSEMIAAGELFF
CDR3 DNA: TGCGCCAGCAGTGAGATGATAGCGGCCGGGGAGCTGTTTTTT

V gene: TRBV20-1
J gene: TRBJ2-1
clone size: few
D gene: -
CDR3 protein: CSGRGGDNEQFF
CDR3 DNA: TGCAGCGGTAGGGGCGGTGACAATGAGCAGTTCTTC

V gene: TRBV7-9
J gene: TRBJ2-3
clone size: few
D gene: -
CDR3 protein: CASSPYQADTQYF
CDR3 DNA: TGTGCCAGCAGCCCCTACCAAGCAGATACGCAGTATTTT

V gene: TRBV7-9
J gene: TRBJ1-2
clone size: many
D gene: -
CDR3 protein: CASSLDNGRGYTF
CDR3 DNA: TGTGCCAGCAGCTTAGACAATGGGCGCGGCTACACCTTC

V gene: TRBV29-1
J gene: TRBJ2-5
clone size: many
D gene: -
CDR3 protein: CSVSGPWATQETQYF
CDR3 DNA: TGCAGCGTTTCAGGGCCTTGGGCCACGCAAGAGACCCAGTACTTC

V gene: TRBV20-1
J gene: TRBJ1-4
clone size: -
D gene: TRBD1
CDR3 protein: CSARGGTAYEKLFF
CDR3 DNA: TGCAGTGCTAGGGGGGGGACAGCGTATGAAAAACTGTTTTTT

V gene: TRBV18
J gene: TRBJ2-1
clone size: many
D gene: TRBD1
CDR3 protein: CASSPPGQPNEQFF
CDR3 DNA: TGTGCCAGCTCACCTCCGGGACAGCCGAATGAGCAGTTCTTC

V gene: TRBV28
J gene: TRBJ2-5
clone size: many
D gene: -
CDR3 protein: CASSSTSRVETQYF
CDR3 DNA: TGTGCCAGCAGTTCAACTTCCAGGGTAGAGACCCAGTACTTC

V gene: TRBV7-6
J gene: TRBJ2-7
clone size: many
D gene: -
CDR3 protein: CASSLVGEAYEQYF
CDR3 DNA: TGTGCCAGCAGCTTAGTGGGCGAGGCCTACGAGCAGTACTTC

V gene: TRBV5-1
J gene: TRBJ2-5
clone size: few
D gene: TRBD2
CDR3 protein: CASSRGLANLETQYF
CDR3 DNA: TGCGCCAGCAGCCGAGGACTAGCTAATTTAGAGACCCAGTACTTC

V gene: TRBV5-6
J gene: TRBJ2-5
clone size: medium-sized
D gene: -
CDR3 protein: CASSFRDGGQETQYF
CDR3 DNA: TGTGCCAGCAGCTTCCGGGACGGAGGGCAAGAGACCCAGTACTTC

V gene: TRBV6-2/TRBV6-3
J gene: TRBJ1-5
clone size: -
D gene: -
CDR3 protein: CASSKGRAPGPLYSNQPQHF
CDR3 DNA: TGTGCCAGCAGTAAAGGCCGGGCTCCAGGGCCCCTTTATAGCAATCAGCCCCAGCATTTT

V gene: TRBV27
J gene: TRBJ2-1
clone size: many
D gene: -
CDR3 protein: CASSWDAPNNEQFF
CDR3 DNA: TGTGCCAGCAGCTGGGACGCCCCGAACAATGAGCAGTTCTTC

V gene: TRBV20-1
J gene: TRBJ2-3
clone size: many
D gene: -
CDR3 protein: CSGRVTTDTQYF
CDR3 DNA: TGCAGTGGAAGGGTGACGACAGATACGCAGTATTTT

V gene: TRBV4-3
J gene: TRBJ1-5
clone size: -
D gene: -
CDR3 protein: CASSQDGTGMGNQPQHF
CDR3 DNA: TGCGCCAGCAGCCAAGATGGGACGGGGATGGGCAATCAGCCCCAGCATTTT

V gene: TRBV24-1
J gene: TRBJ2-2
clone size: few
D gene: -
CDR3 protein: CATSDIGTGELFF
CDR3 DNA: TGTGCCACCAGTGATATAGGCACCGGGGAGCTGTTTTTT

V gene: TRBV4-3
J gene: TRBJ2-1
clone size: many
D gene: -
CDR3 protein: CASSQFGLSSYNEQFF
CDR3 DNA: TGCGCCAGCAGCCAATTTGGGTTAAGCTCCTACAATGAGCAGTTCTTC

V gene: TRBV29-1
J gene: TRBJ1-2
clone size: many
D gene: -
CDR3 protein: CSVEDRNRDGYTF
CDR3 DNA: TGCAGCGTTGAAGACAGGAATCGAGATGGCTACACCTTC

V gene: TRBV5-1
J gene: TRBJ2-1
clone size: few
D gene: -
CDR3 protein: CASSPTYNEQFF
CDR3 DNA: TGCGCCAGCAGCCCTACCTACAATGAGCAGTTCTTC

V gene: TRBV6-5
J gene: TRBJ2-7
clone size: many
D gene: -
CDR3 protein: CASSSPARLDEQYF
CDR3 DNA: TGTGCCAGCAGTTCCCCGGCCAGGCTGGACGAGCAGTACTTC

V gene: TRBV20-1
J gene: TRBJ2-1
clone size: many
D gene: -
CDR3 protein: CSFSRNYNEQFF
CDR3 DNA: TGCAGCTTTTCTAGGAATTACAATGAGCAGTTCTTC

V gene: TRBV5-1
J gene: TRBJ1-1
clone size: -
D gene: TRBD1
CDR3 protein: CASSLFDRGAEAFF
CDR3 DNA: TGCGCCAGCAGCTTGTTCGACAGGGGCGCTGAAGCTTTCTTT

V gene: TRBV6-4
J gene: TRBJ1-3
clone size: -
D gene: TRBD1
CDR3 protein: CATGQGAYTIYF
CDR3 DNA: TGTGCCACCGGACAGGGGGCATACACCATATATTTT

V gene: TRBV19
J gene: TRBJ2-1
clone size: -
D gene: TRBD2
CDR3 protein: CASTRPSGDYNEQFF
CDR3 DNA: TGTGCCAGTACGAGGCCTAGCGGGGATTACAATGAGCAGTTCTTC

V gene: TRBV28
J gene: TRBJ2-5
clone size: many
D gene: -
CDR3 protein: CASSLPEMETQYF
CDR3 DNA: TGTGCCAGCAGTTTACCCGAGATGGAGACCCAGTACTTC

V gene: TRBV7-7
J gene: TRBJ2-1
clone size: many
D gene: TRBD1
CDR3 protein: CASSPLRTGGNEQFF
CDR3 DNA: TGTGCCAGCAGCCCATTAAGGACAGGAGGCAATGAGCAGTTCTTC

V gene: TRBV7-3
J gene: TRBJ1-1
clone size: few
D gene: TRBD1
CDR3 protein: CASSATGGTEAFF
CDR3 DNA: TGTGCCAGCAGCGCTACAGGGGGCACTGAAGCTTTCTTT

V gene: TRBV11-2
J gene: TRBJ2-7
clone size: many
D gene: TRBD1
CDR3 protein: CASSLTGGASYEQYF
CDR3 DNA: TGTGCCAGCAGCTTGACAGGGGGCGCTTCCTACGAGCAGTACTTC

V gene: TRBV20-1
J gene: TRBJ1-6
clone size: -
D gene: -
CDR3 protein: CSAKRQHNSPLHF
CDR3 DNA: TGCAGTGCTAAGCGGCAACATAATTCACCCCTCCACTTT

V gene: TRBV6-5
J gene: TRBJ2-1
clone size: -
D gene: TRBD2
CDR3 protein: CASTWTSGGYNEQFF
CDR3 DNA: TGTGCCAGCACCTGGACTAGCGGGGGATACAATGAGCAGTTCTTC

V gene: TRBV5-1
J gene: TRBJ2-7
clone size: many
D gene: -
CDR3 protein: CASSPQGSYEQYF
CDR3 DNA: TGCGCCAGCAGCCCGCAGGGCTCCTACGAGCAGTACTTC

V gene: TRBV10-3
J gene: TRBJ1-1
clone size: many
D gene: -
CDR3 protein: CAISEGVTEAFF
CDR3 DNA: TGTGCCATCAGTGAGGGCGTCACTGAAGCTTTCTTT

V gene: TRBV12-3/TRBV12-4
J gene: TRBJ2-2
clone size: many
D gene: -
CDR3 protein: CASSSSANTGELFF
CDR3 DNA: TGTGCCAGCAGTTCTTCCGCGAACACCGGGGAGCTGTTTTTT